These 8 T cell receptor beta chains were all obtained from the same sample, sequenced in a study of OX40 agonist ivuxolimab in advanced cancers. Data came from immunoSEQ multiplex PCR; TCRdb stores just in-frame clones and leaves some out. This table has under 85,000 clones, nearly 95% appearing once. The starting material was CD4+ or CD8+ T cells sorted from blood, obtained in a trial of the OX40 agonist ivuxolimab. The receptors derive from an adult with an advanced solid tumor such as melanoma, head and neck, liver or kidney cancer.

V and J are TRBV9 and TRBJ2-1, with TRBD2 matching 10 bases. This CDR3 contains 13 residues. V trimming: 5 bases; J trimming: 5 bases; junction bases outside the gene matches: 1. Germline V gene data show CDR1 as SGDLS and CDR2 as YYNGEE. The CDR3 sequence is CASRGTSDNEQFF. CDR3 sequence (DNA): TGTGCCAGCAGGGGGACTAGCGACAATGAGCAGTTCTTC.

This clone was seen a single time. The CDR3 is CASSYPQTDMNTEAFF. DNA of the CDR3: TGTGCCAGCAGTTACCCGCAGACAGATATGAACACTGAAGCTTTCTTT. The chain carries TRBV6-6 and TRBJ1-1; D possibly corresponds to TRBD1 (5 bases). Trimming removed 2 bases at V and 0 bases at J, with 13 bases between. This CDR3 region has 16 residues. CDR1 and CDR2 (germline): MNHNY, SVGAGI (reference sequence).

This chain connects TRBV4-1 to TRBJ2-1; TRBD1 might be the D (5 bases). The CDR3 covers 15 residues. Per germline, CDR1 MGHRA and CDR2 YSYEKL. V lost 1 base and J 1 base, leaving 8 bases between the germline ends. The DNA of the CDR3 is TGCGCCAGCAGCCAAGTAAGGGGATCCTACAATGAGCAGTTCTTC. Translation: CASSQVRGSYNEQFF.

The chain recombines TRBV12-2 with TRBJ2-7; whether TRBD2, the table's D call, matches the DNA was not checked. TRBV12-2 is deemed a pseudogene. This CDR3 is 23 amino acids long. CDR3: CASRLSPLPTGASGGMKVYEQYF. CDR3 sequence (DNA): TGTGCAAGTCGCTTATCCCCACTACCGACGGGAGCTAGCGGGGGGATGAAGGTCTACGAGCAGTACTTC.

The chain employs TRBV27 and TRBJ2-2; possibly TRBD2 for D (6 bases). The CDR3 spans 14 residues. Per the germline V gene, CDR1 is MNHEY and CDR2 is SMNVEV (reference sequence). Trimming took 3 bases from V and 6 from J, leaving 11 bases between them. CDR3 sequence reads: CASSFAGSPGELFF. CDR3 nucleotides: TGTGCCAGCAGTTTCGCCGGGAGCCCCGGGGAGCTGTTTTTT.

CDR3 nucleotide sequence: TGTGCCAGCAGTAAACAGGGAGGCACCGGGGAGCTGTTTTTT. Its protein product is CASSKQGGTGELFF. The chain employs TRBV27 and TRBJ2-2, with D possibly called TRBD1 or TRBD2 (6 bases each). V lost 5 bases and J lost 4, with 11 bases in between. The germline gives CDR1 MNHEY, CDR2 SMNVEV (reference sequence). This CDR3 region has 14 residues.

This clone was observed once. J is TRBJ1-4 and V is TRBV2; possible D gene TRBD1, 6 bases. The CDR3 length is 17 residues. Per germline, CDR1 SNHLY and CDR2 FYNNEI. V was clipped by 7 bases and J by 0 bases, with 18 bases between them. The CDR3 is CASTDLGSGATNEKLFF. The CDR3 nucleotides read TGTGCCAGCACCGACCTAGGATCAGGGGCAACTAATGAAAAACTGTTTTTT.

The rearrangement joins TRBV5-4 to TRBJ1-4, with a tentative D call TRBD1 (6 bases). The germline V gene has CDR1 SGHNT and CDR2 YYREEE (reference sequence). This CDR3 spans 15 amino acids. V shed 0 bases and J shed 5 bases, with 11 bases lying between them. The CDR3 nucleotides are TGTGCCAGCAGCTTGGGGGGGGGCTCGAATGAAAAACTGTTTTTT. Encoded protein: CASSLGGGSNEKLFF. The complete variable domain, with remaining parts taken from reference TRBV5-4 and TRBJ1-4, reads ETGVTQSPTHLIKTRGQQVTLRCSSQSGHNTVSWYQQALGQGPQFIFQYYREEENGRGNFPPRFSGLQFPNYSSELNVNALELDDSALYLCASSLGGGSNEKLFFGSGTQLSVL.